A single sample gave rise to the 10 T cell receptor beta chains below, sequenced in a study of blood T cell repertoires in COVID-19. Assay: immunoSEQ multiplex PCR; the TCRdb copy retains only in-frame clones and omits some. The sample lists about 270,000 clones; 88% were seen once. Material for sequencing was PBMCs or T cells enriched from blood (not recorded which). Source of these receptors: a woman in her 50s who had recovered from COVID-19.

The chain joins TRBV2 to TRBJ1-2, with D hard to call. This CDR3 has 15 amino acids. From germline, CDR1 is SNHLY and CDR2 FYNNEI. Deletions cut 4 bases from V and 1 base from J, with 13 bases between. In nucleotides, the CDR3 is TGTGCCAGCAGTGCAACGCCAGACTTTAACTATGGCTACACCTTC. Residues: CASSATPDFNYGYTF.

This chain links TRBV5-1 with TRBJ2-3; maybe TRBD2 (6 bases). The V gene lost 4 bases and the J gene lost 2 bases, with 20 bases spanning the gap. The CDR3 covers 17 residues. The germline gives CDR1 SGHRS, CDR2 YFSETQ. The CDR3 loop is CASSPRRPGETTDTQYF. CDR3 sequence (DNA): TGCGCCAGCAGCCCGCGCCGGCCGGGGGAAACCACAGATACGCAGTATTTT.

V is TRBV19 and J is TRBJ2-7; D ambiguous. This CDR3 region has 13 residues. The germline gives CDR1 LNHDA, CDR2 SQIVND (reference sequence). Trimming took 3 bases from V and 6 from J, leaving 12 bases between them. CDR3 bases: TGTGCCAGTAGTATGAGTATGAGGTCCGAGCAGTACTTC. Its translation is CASSMSMRSEQYF.

This chain joins TRBV6-5 and TRBJ1-5; D is unclear. CDR1 is MNHEY and CDR2 is SVGAGI in the germline V gene. The germline V and J ends were trimmed by 6 bases and 5 bases, with 5 bases remaining between them. The CDR3 contains 11 residues. The CDR3 coding sequence is TGTGCCAGCAGGAGGGATCAGCCCCAGCATTTT. Translated, it gives CASRRDQPQHF.

V and J are TRBV27 and TRBJ1-3; TRBD1 is a possible D gene (6 bases). The CDR3 sequence is 13 residues long. CDR1 MNHEY and CDR2 SMNVEV come from the germline V gene (reference sequence). V lost 7 bases and J 6 bases, leaving 13 bases between the germline ends. CDR3 residues: CASTRGGANTIYF. In nucleotides, the CDR3 is TGTGCCAGCACTAGAGGGGGTGCAAACACCATATATTTT.

The chain has TRBV15 and TRBJ2-3, with 9 positions matching TRBD2. The V gene's germline CDR1 is LNHNV and CDR2 YYDKDF (reference sequence). The CDR3 sequence is 16 residues long. Losses at the gene ends were 8 bases for V and 0 bases for J; bases not matched to a gene: 9. CDR3: CATQRPTSGSTDTQYF. In DNA, the CDR3 is TGTGCCACCCAACGGCCCACTAGCGGGAGCACAGATACGCAGTATTTT.

In its sample, this clone was seen once. This chain links TRBV6-2 or TRBV6-3 with TRBJ1-2, with 7 bases identical to TRBD1. The V gene end was trimmed by 5 bases and the J gene end by 7 bases; junction bases not matched to a gene: 4. Germline CDR1 reads MNHEY; CDR2 reads SVGEGT. This CDR3 has 12 residues. CDR3 amino acids: CASSNGTAGYTF. For the CDR3, the DNA is TGTGCCAGCAGTAACGGGACAGCTGGCTACACCTTC.

The count of this clone is one. This chain connects TRBV7-3 to TRBJ2-1; TRBD2 agrees at 7 bases. V shed 1 base and J 6 bases; nucleotides not matched to a gene: 9. The CDR3 totals 16 residues. Germline V gives CDR1 SGHTA, CDR2 FQGTGA. CDR3 sequence: CASSLIGAGVPNEQFF. CDR3 coding DNA: TGTGCCAGCAGCTTAATCGGGGCGGGAGTACCCAATGAGCAGTTCTTC.

The chain is built from TRBV5-1 and TRBJ1-1; D is undetermined. Germline V CDR1 and CDR2: SGHRS, YFSETQ. V was cut by 0 bases and J by 1 base, with 16 bases left in between. The CDR3 runs to 17 residues. The CDR3: CASSLEITRRQNTEAFF. The CDR3 bases are TGCGCCAGCAGCTTGGAGATCACGCGGCGGCAGAACACTGAAGCTTTCTTT.

The genes are TRBV7-2 and TRBJ1-1; tentative D call: TRBD1 (5 bases). The CDR3 loop spans 15 amino acids. Trimming stripped 2 bases from V and 0 bases from J, with 10 bases between. Germline CDR1 reads SGHTA; CDR2 reads FQGNSA. The CDR3 nucleotides are TGTGCCAGCAGCTTATTAGGGGTCCTGAACACTGAAGCTTTCTTT. It codes for CASSLLGVLNTEAFF.